One and the same sample provided the 25 T cell receptor beta chains below, sequenced in a study of cytomegalovirus exposure and HLA in healthy donors (dated by TCRdb to the late 2010s). Library creation used the immunoSEQ multiplex PCR assay. The multiplex PCR relied on a mix of 60 forward primers for TCR Vbeta segments and 13 reverse primers for TCR Jbeta segments. Not all clones reach the TCRdb copy of this immuneACCESS table, which keeps in-frame sequences only. Checked studies attribute under half of the gap to unresolved V genes and leave the rest unexplained. A total of around 140,000 clones appear in this sample, around 80% of them only once. Of the sample, approximately 4.1% falls within the top ten clones. The sequenced sample consisted of PBMCs. These receptors all stem from a man in his forties or fifties in good health and CMV-seronegative.

The chain carries TRBV5-1 and TRBJ2-2, with TRBD2 matching over 16 bases. CDR1 is SGHRS and CDR2 is YFSETQ in the germline V gene. This CDR3 has 18 residues. Trimming took 2 bases from V and 4 from J; bases not matched to a gene: 5. Here the CDR3 DNA reads TGCGCCAGCAGCTTACCGGGACTAGCGGGGGGGCTCACCGGGGAGCTGTTTTTT. Residues: CASSLPGLAGGLTGELFF.

This chain links TRBV30 with TRBJ1-1, with D possibly matching TRBD1 (5 bases). V was cut by 0 bases and J by 3 bases, with 11 bases left in between. Germline loops: CDR1 GTSNPN, CDR2 SVGIG (reference sequence). This CDR3 region has 14 residues. The CDR3 region is CAWSVWGQDTEAFF. CDR3 DNA: TGTGCCTGGAGTGTATGGGGCCAGGACACTGAAGCTTTCTTT.

This sequence joins TRBV19 and TRBJ1-1; 8 bases map to TRBD1. The CDR3 totals 12 residues. Trimming removed 8 bases from V and 1 base from J; junction bases left unmatched: 0. Germline-derived CDR1 and CDR2 are LNHDA and SQIVND (reference sequence). The CDR3 reads CASGTGNTEAFF. The CDR3 region has the DNA TGTGCCAGTGGGACAGGGAACACTGAAGCTTTCTTT.

This clone occurred a few times. The chain is built from TRBV19 and TRBJ1-1; TRBD1 is a possible D gene (6 bases). The V and J ends lost 8 bases and 4 bases respectively, with 14 bases between them. Germline V gene sequence: CDR1 LNHDA, CDR2 SQIVND (reference sequence). The CDR3 runs 13 residues. CDR3 nucleotides: TGTGCCAGTCGAGAAGGACAGCCCACTGAAGCTTTCTTT. Protein: CASREGQPTEAFF.

V usage is TRBV18 and J usage is TRBJ2-1; D unresolved. This CDR3 has 13 residues. CDR1 and CDR2 from the germline V gene are KGHSH and LQKENI. V gave up 1 base and J gave up 10 bases, with 11 bases separating them. CDR3 sequence reads: CASSPRRLGEQFF. The CDR3 DNA reads as TGTGCCAGCTCACCACGTCGGCTCGGGGAGCAGTTCTTC.

V usage is TRBV7-9 and J usage is TRBJ1-1, with a tentative D call TRBD1 (5 bases). Trimming took off 5 bases at V and 4 bases at J, with 14 bases between the two ends. This CDR3 comprises 14 residues. The V gene's germline CDR1 is SEHNR and CDR2 FQNEAQ (reference sequence). This chain's CDR3 is CASSLPGRGTEAFF. Written as DNA, the CDR3 is TGTGCCAGCAGCCTGCCGGGGAGGGGCACTGAAGCTTTCTTT.

This clone has a single count. This rearrangement joins TRBV6-1 to TRBJ2-3, with 7 bases identical to TRBD2. V shed 3 bases and J 2 bases; nucleotides not matched to a gene: 5. The CDR3 runs to 15 residues. The germline CDR1 and CDR2 sequences are MNHNS and SASEGT. This chain's CDR3 is CASSEWSGDTDTQYF. CDR3 DNA: TGTGCCAGCAGTGAGTGGAGCGGGGACACAGATACGCAGTATTTT.

The chain recombines TRBV10-1 with TRBJ1-1; 7 nucleotides align to TRBD1. Germline V gene sequence: CDR1 WNHNN, CDR2 SYGVQD (reference sequence). This CDR3 has 15 residues. After removal of 4 bases from V and 5 bases from J, the junction contained 10 bases not matched to a gene. The CDR3: CASSAAGGLGTEAFF. In nucleotides, the CDR3 is TGCGCCAGCAGTGCAGCAGGGGGTTTGGGAACTGAAGCTTTCTTT.

V and J are TRBV4-1 and TRBJ1-2, with TRBD1 matching 12 bases. CDR3 length: 20 residues. V lost 2 bases and J lost 6; bases outside the gene matches: 19. From germline, CDR1 is MGHRA and CDR2 YSYEKL. The chain's CDR3 is CASSQPALRDRGQRGHGYTF. Here the CDR3 DNA reads TGCGCCAGCAGCCAACCCGCCCTCAGGGACAGGGGGCAACGGGGTCATGGCTACACCTTC.

This clone occurred many times. The rearrangement links TRBV6-4 to TRBJ2-1; 10 bases are a match to TRBD2. Germline V lookup: CDR1 MRHNA, CDR2 SNTAGT. The CDR3 consists of 14 residues. Losses at the gene ends were 3 bases for V and 4 bases for J; bases not matched to a gene: 0. In nucleotides, the CDR3 is TGTGCCAGCAGTGAAGCGGGGGGGTACAATGAGCAGTTCTTC. It specifies CASSEAGGYNEQFF.

This rearrangement joins TRBV19 to TRBJ1-5; D may be TRBD1 (5 bases). The CDR3 is 12 amino acids. Per the germline V gene, CDR1 is LNHDA and CDR2 is SQIVND (reference sequence). V lost 5 bases, J lost 11 bases, and 13 bases lay in between. CDR3 bases: TGTGCCAGTAGTCAGGGTCGCAAGTCCCAGCATTTT. This codes for CASSQGRKSQHF.

The genes are TRBV9 and TRBJ2-2, with 10 nucleotides matching TRBD1. The CDR3 runs 16 residues. The germline V gene has CDR1 SGDLS and CDR2 YYNGEE. V shed 4 bases and J 3 bases; nucleotides not matched to a gene: 6. CDR3 in amino acids: CASSQRTGGDTGELFF. The CDR3 nucleotides read TGTGCCAGCAGCCAACGGACAGGGGGAGACACCGGGGAGCTGTTTTTT.

A word on this clone: This sample includes further DNA sequences coding for the same CDR3. V usage is TRBV4-1 and J usage is TRBJ2-7; TRBD1 matches 8 bases. V lost 6 bases, J lost 3 bases, and 4 bases stayed unmatched. CDR3 length equals 13 residues. The germline V gene has CDR1 MGHRA and CDR2 YSYEKL. CDR3 bases: TGCGCCAGCAGTCCCGACAGGGGCTACGAGCAGTACTTC. This codes for CASSPDRGYEQYF.

The rearrangement links TRBV18 to TRBJ1-5, with D possibly TRBD1 on 5 matching bases. From germline, CDR1 is KGHSH and CDR2 LQKENI. Trimming left V 3 bases short and J 0 bases short, with 9 bases between. This CDR3 region has 15 residues. For the CDR3, the DNA is TGTGCCAGCTCACCTGGGGCTTCTAGCAATCAGCCCCAGCATTTT. Residues: CASSPGASSNQPQHF.

The genes are TRBV28 and TRBJ2-1; D perhaps matches TRBD1 (6 bases). The CDR3 length is 12 residues. CDR1 is MDHEN, CDR2 SYDVKM, per germline. V shed 8 bases and J shed 4 bases, with 9 bases lying between them. The CDR3 nucleotides are TGTGCCAGCGGGGGCAGGTACAATGAGCAGTTCTTC. Translated: CASGGRYNEQFF.

The sample holds a few counts of this clone. V usage is TRBV30 and J usage is TRBJ2-5; perhaps TRBD1 as D (5 bases). Germline V lookup: CDR1 GTSNPN, CDR2 SVGIG (reference sequence). With 4 bases removed from V and 5 bases from J, the gap between germline ends came to 8 bases. CDR3 length: 11 residues. The CDR3 DNA is TGTGCCTGGACCGCAGGGGAGACCCAGTACTTC. It translates to CAWTAGETQYF.

The chain links TRBV2 to TRBJ2-3; 14 bases are a match to TRBD2. With V trimmed by 7 bases and J by 13 bases, 10 bases remained unmatched. Germline lookup yields CDR1 SNHLY and CDR2 FYNNEI. The CDR3 runs to 14 residues. This CDR3 is CASTLGTSGGAEYF. In DNA form, the CDR3 reads TGTGCCAGCACCCTCGGGACTAGCGGGGGAGCCGAGTATTTT.

This chain connects TRBV29-1 to TRBJ1-4; 8 bases are shared with TRBD1. Per germline, CDR1 SQVTM and CDR2 ANQGSEA. The junction had 12 bases not matched to a gene; V was cut back by 4 bases and J by 8 bases. The CDR3 loop spans 15 amino acids. CDR3: CSVVWRQGIQEKLFF. CDR3 DNA: TGCAGCGTTGTCTGGAGACAGGGGATACAAGAAAAACTGTTTTTT.

This clone was observed a single time. The chain joins TRBV11-3 to TRBJ2-7; weak D call: TRBD1 (7 bases). Trimming pared 1 base from V and 0 bases from J, leaving 16 bases between. Germline V CDR1 and CDR2: SGHNT, YENEEA. The CDR3 sequence is 17 residues long. The CDR3 nucleotides read TGTGCCAGCAGCTTAGGTGGCGGGACAGACATCTCCTACGAGCAGTACTTC. As protein: CASSLGGGTDISYEQYF.

The V and J genes are TRBV2 and TRBJ2-7, with D uncertain. The CDR3 length is 13 residues. The germline gives CDR1 SNHLY, CDR2 FYNNEI. V lost 6 bases to trimming and J lost 2 bases, with 11 bases between them. As DNA, the CDR3 is TGTGCCAGCAGCCTTGGGCAGCCCTACGAGCAGTACTTC. Protein product: CASSLGQPYEQYF.

The chain is built from TRBV7-6 and TRBJ2-7, with 9 positions matching TRBD2. V trimming: 0 bases; J trimming: 8 bases; junction bases outside the gene matches: 8. CDR1 SGHVS and CDR2 FNYEAQ come from the germline V gene. This CDR3 contains 15 residues. CDR3 in DNA: TGTGCCAGCAGCTTAGCTAGTAGCGGGGGAACGAAGCAGTACTTC. This codes for CASSLASSGGTKQYF.

The chain carries TRBV15 and TRBJ2-2; perhaps TRBD2 as D (5 bases). The germline gives CDR1 LNHNV, CDR2 YYDKDF (reference sequence). V was clipped by 5 bases and J by 1 base, with 20 bases between them. The CDR3 is made up of 18 amino acids. Here the CDR3 DNA reads TGTGCCACCAGCGACTCGACACGGGGATCCCTGAACACCGGGGAGCTGTTTTTT. Translation gives CATSDSTRGSLNTGELFF.

This clone was observed once. The chain is built from TRBV2 and TRBJ1-6; D call uncertain. Trimming shortened V by 8 bases and J by 4 bases, and 6 bases separated the two germline ends. The CDR3 sequence is 12 residues long. Germline V gene data show CDR1 as SNHLY and CDR2 as FYNNEI. Written as DNA, the CDR3 is TGTGCCAGCGGCGGATATAATTCACCCCTCCACTTT. Protein sequence: CASGGYNSPLHF.

The V gene is TRBV5-1, the J gene TRBJ2-7, with 9 nucleotides matching TRBD1. CDR1 is SGHRS and CDR2 is YFSETQ in the germline V gene. This CDR3 has 15 residues. The V and J ends lost 3 bases and 1 base, in that order; junction bases with no gene match: 5. The CDR3: CASSWGQGISYEQYF. CDR3 DNA sequence: TGCGCCAGCAGCTGGGGACAGGGTATTTCCTACGAGCAGTACTTC.

This chain links TRBV11-2 with TRBJ2-7, with TRBD1 matching over 8 bases. The CDR3 is 13 residues long. J was trimmed by 6 bases and V by 8 bases; bases with no gene match: 9. Germline V gives CDR1 SGHAT, CDR2 FQNNGV. The CDR3 loop is CASWAGGASEQYF. The CDR3, as DNA: TGTGCCAGCTGGGCAGGGGGCGCGTCCGAGCAGTACTTC.